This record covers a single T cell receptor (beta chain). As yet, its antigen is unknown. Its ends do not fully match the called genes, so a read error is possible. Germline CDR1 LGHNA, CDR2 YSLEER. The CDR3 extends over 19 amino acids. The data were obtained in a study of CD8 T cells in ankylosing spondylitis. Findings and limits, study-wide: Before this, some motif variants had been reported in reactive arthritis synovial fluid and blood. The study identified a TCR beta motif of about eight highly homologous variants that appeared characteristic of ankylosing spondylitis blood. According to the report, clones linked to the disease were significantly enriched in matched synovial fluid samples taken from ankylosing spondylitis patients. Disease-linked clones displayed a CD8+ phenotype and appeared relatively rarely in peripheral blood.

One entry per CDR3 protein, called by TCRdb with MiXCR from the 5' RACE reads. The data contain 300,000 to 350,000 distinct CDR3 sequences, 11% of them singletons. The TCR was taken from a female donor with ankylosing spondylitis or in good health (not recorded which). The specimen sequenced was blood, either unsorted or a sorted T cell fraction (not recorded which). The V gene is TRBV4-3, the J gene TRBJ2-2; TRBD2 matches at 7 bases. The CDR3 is CASSQETILAAPETGELSF. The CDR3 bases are TGCGCCAGCAGCCAAGAGACGATTCTAGCGGCCCCGGAGACCGGGGAGCTGTCTTTT.